The rows below give T cell receptor beta chains drawn from one sample of a study of T cell repertoires in cytomegalovirus infection. Antigens of these TCRs are unknown. TCRdb reprocessed the reads via MiXCR and lists one record per CDR3 protein. The table includes about 280,000 distinct CDR3 sequences, approximately 22% detected once. The material was cultured PBMCs, obtained from culture after CMV antigen stimulation. The receptors derive from a human donor in good health (CMV status not recorded). Some clones in this sample may be carry-over from other donors' samples. Each CDR3 is given with its conserved first and last residue. Fields, in order: V gene, clone size, D gene, J gene, CDR3 DNA, CDR3 protein. The D gene is left open where the match is weak. Size is stated for part of the rows, as once, few or many counts, or as a class when the clone is expanded.

TRBV12-3/TRBV12-4	.	.	TRBJ2-3	TGTGCCAGCAGTTTCGTCTTAGATACGCAGTATTTT	CASSFVLDTQYF
TRBV7-2	.	.	TRBJ2-7	TGTGCCAGCAGCCTAGACAAGCCCTACTACAATGAGCAGTACTTC	CASSLDKPYYNEQYF
TRBV7-6	many	.	TRBJ1-5	TGTGCCAGCAGCTTGTCCTCAGGGGCCAATCAGCCCCAGCATTTT	CASSLSSGANQPQHF
TRBV3-1	few	TRBD2	TRBJ2-3	TGTGCCAGCAGCCAAGCCACTAGCGGGAGATCAGATACGCAGTATTTT	CASSQATSGRSDTQYF
TRBV29-1	.	TRBD2	TRBJ2-5	TGCAGCGTTGAAGGGCCCGGACTAGCGGGCTTACAAGAGACCCAGTACTTC	CSVEGPGLAGLQETQYF
TRBV6-2/TRBV6-3	many	TRBD1	TRBJ1-5	TGTGCCAGCAGTTATAGGGACAGGAGTATGAATAGCAATCAGCCCCAGCATTTT	CASSYRDRSMNSNQPQHF
TRBV6-1	few	.	TRBJ2-7	TGTGCCAGCAGTGCTCTCCGGGCCTACGAGCAGTACTTC	CASSALRAYEQYF
TRBV29-1	few	.	TRBJ1-2	TGCAGCGTTGAAGAGGACCCGGATGTAGGGTTTTCTAACTATGGCTACACCTTC	CSVEEDPDVGFSNYGYTF
TRBV12-3/TRBV12-4	few	TRBD1	TRBJ1-3	TGTGCCAGCAGTCCGACAGGGGGCTACGGAAACACCATATATTTT	CASSPTGGYGNTIYF
TRBV7-2	many	TRBD2	TRBJ2-3	TGTGCCAGCAGCTTAGGCCCGGGAGGTGGAGATACGCAGTATTTT	CASSLGPGGGDTQYF
TRBV29-1	few	.	TRBJ2-3	TGCAGCGTTGAAGGTTTTCCGGGGCTAGGGGCAGATACGCAGTATTTT	CSVEGFPGLGADTQYF
TRBV20-1	.	.	TRBJ2-3	TGCAGTGCTAGAGATGCGGCTGATGGGGCAGATACGCAGTATTTT	CSARDAADGADTQYF
TRBV7-4	.	.	TRBJ1-1	TGTGCCAGCAGCTTAGGAAGGGTGGCGGAAGCTTTCTTT	CASSLGRVAEAFF
TRBV18	.	.	TRBJ1-1	TGTGCCAGCTCACCAAGAGGGCAGCAGCCTGAAGCTTTCTTT	CASSPRGQQPEAFF
TRBV11-2	many	TRBD2	TRBJ2-2	TGTGCCAGCAGCCAAACTAGCGGGAGGGCCTCCGGGGAGCTGTTTTTT	CASSQTSGRASGELFF
TRBV27	.	TRBD1	TRBJ2-7	TGTGCCAGCAGTCCACTGGGACAGCTCTACGAGCAGTACTTC	CASSPLGQLYEQYF
TRBV5-1	.	TRBD1	TRBJ2-1	TGCGCCAGCAGCCCGACAGGGGCGAGCAATGAGCAGTTCTTC	CASSPTGASNEQFF
TRBV6-2/TRBV6-3	many	TRBD2	TRBJ2-5	TGTGCCAGCACCCCTAGCGGGAGCATTGGAAAGACCCAGTACTTC	CASTPSGSIGKTQYF
TRBV28	few	.	TRBJ1-2	TGTGCCAGCAGGTGGAAGGAGAGCTACACCTTC	CASRWKESYTF
TRBV12-3/TRBV12-4	.	.	TRBJ2-5	TGTGCCAGCACCAGCCTGGTTGAAGAGACCCAGTACTTC	CASTSLVEETQYF
TRBV12-3/TRBV12-4	.	.	TRBJ2-1	TGTGCCAGCAGCCCCCTAGGCGCGGGAAGGTACAATGAGCAGTTCTTC	CASSPLGAGRYNEQFF
TRBV29-1	.	TRBD2	TRBJ2-3	TGCAGCGTTCCCCCCGGGACTAGCGGCACAGATACGCAGTATTTT	CSVPPGTSGTDTQYF
TRBV11-3	few	.	TRBJ2-1	TGTGCCAGCAGCAAACTCCCCGTGGACAATTATGAGCAGTTCTTC	CASSKLPVDNYEQFF
TRBV12-3/TRBV12-4	.	.	TRBJ1-3	TGTGCCACCTTAGGACGGAACGGAAACACCATATATTTT	CATLGRNGNTIYF
TRBV7-2	many	TRBD2	TRBJ2-1	TGTGCCAGCACTCCTAGCGGGGCCTCCTACAATGAGCAGTTCTTC	CASTPSGASYNEQFF
TRBV20-1	few	.	TRBJ2-3	TGCAGTGCTAGAGGGCTAGAAAGGACAGATACGCAGTATTTT	CSARGLERTDTQYF
TRBV6-2/TRBV6-3	few	TRBD2	TRBJ2-1	TGTGCCAGCAGAAAGCCCTGGCGGGAGGGCCATCATGAGCAGTTCTTC	CASRKPWREGHHEQFF
TRBV10-3	.	.	TRBJ1-1	TGTGCCATCGGTTGGGAGGAGGGGATGAACACTGAAGCTTTCTTT	CAIGWEEGMNTEAFF
TRBV30	.	TRBD2	TRBJ2-1	TGTGCCTGGAATATGGGACTAGCGGGCCACAATGAGCAGTTCTTC	CAWNMGLAGHNEQFF
TRBV28	.	TRBD1	TRBJ1-3	TGTGCCAGCCTACAGGGGCGAAGAAACACCATATATTTT	CASLQGRRNTIYF
TRBV20-1	.	.	TRBJ2-1	TGCAGTGCTAGAGATCCGCCCGGGAGTGGCAATGAGCAGTTCTTC	CSARDPPGSGNEQFF
TRBV6-2/TRBV6-3	.	TRBD1	TRBJ1-5	TGTGCCAGCAGTTACGCCCGACAGGGCTGGGGGGGGCCCCAGCATTTT	CASSYARQGWGGPQHF
TRBV6-8	.	.	TRBJ2-7	TGTGCCAGCAGTTACTCGGAGAGGGAAGAGCAGTACTTC	CASSYSEREEQYF
TRBV12-3/TRBV12-4	few	.	TRBJ2-7	TGTGCCATCGGAGGGGACGGCCGCTCCTACGAGCAGTACTTC	CAIGGDGRSYEQYF
TRBV20-1	.	.	TRBJ2-5	TGCAGTGCTAGGGGGGTAGGAGAGACCCAGTACTTC	CSARGVGETQYF
TRBV7-2	many	.	TRBJ1-5	TGTGCCAGCAGCTCCCCGCGGGGAGGCAACAATCAGCCCCAGCATTTT	CASSSPRGGNNQPQHF
TRBV20-1	.	TRBD2	TRBJ2-3	TGCAGTGCTAGAGATTGGACTAGTACAGATACGCAGTATTTT	CSARDWTSTDTQYF
TRBV6-1	many	.	TRBJ2-3	TGTGCCAGCAAGTCCAGCACAGATACGCAGTATTTT	CASKSSTDTQYF
TRBV2	.	.	TRBJ1-1	TGTGCCAGCAGTCCAGCGCAAGTCACTGAAGCTTTCTTT	CASSPAQVTEAFF
TRBV7-2	many	.	TRBJ1-2	TGTGCCAGCAGCCATCAGGGCTATGGCTACACCTTC	CASSHQGYGYTF
TRBV9	few	TRBD1	TRBJ1-3	TGTGCCAGCAGCCCAGGGACAGACTCTGGAAACACCATATATTTT	CASSPGTDSGNTIYF
TRBV20-1	.	TRBD1	TRBJ2-1	TGCAGTGCCCGACGGACAGGCCGTGATGAGCAGTTCTTC	CSARRTGRDEQFF
TRBV6-2/TRBV6-3	.	.	TRBJ2-1	TGTGCCAGTCGGAGGGGGCGTGGAGAGCAGTTCTTC	CASRRGRGEQFF